The present T cell receptor beta chain was sequenced within a study of lymphopenia after photon versus proton radiotherapy. On this clone itself: Its cognate antigen is unknown.

Clones were sequenced by immunoSEQ multiplex PCR, and TCRdb holds only the in-frame ones, with some missing. The data contain roughly 76,000 clones, about nine tenths of them singletons. The germline gives CDR1 SGHTA, CDR2 FQGNSA. The CDR3 contains 16 residues. Between the trimmed V and J ends, which lost 6 bases and 0 bases, there was a span of 14 bases. Findings and caveats of the study: Authors raise, but do not show, better survival with proton therapy. Photon-treated patients lost naive T cells and TCR diversity; proton-treated stayed stable. After the lymphocyte nadir, photon-treated repertoires showed oligoclonal expansion, especially of CD8+ Temra cells. Post-nadir TCR diversity decline inversely tracked overall survival among those who died.

The source was peripheral blood, collected from a patient treated with photon-based radiotherapy. This sequence joins TRBV7-2 and TRBJ2-2; weak D call: TRBD2 (6 bases). The receptor comes from a woman between 40 and 55 years old with cholangiocarcinoma. CDR3 in DNA: TGTGCCAGCAGACCTCAGGGACTCGCGAACACCGGGGAGCTGTTTTTT. Translated, it gives CASRPQGLANTGELFF.